This TCR beta chain emerged from a study of shared clonotypes between healthy human individuals. After removal of 4 bases from V and 5 bases from J, the junction contained 8 bases not matched to a gene. Looked up from germline, CDR1 is SGHRS and CDR2 is YFSETQ. The CDR3 consists of 14 residues. Only in-frame clones appear in the TCRdb table, and some are missing; sequencing was by immunoSEQ multiplex PCR. The repertoire includes roughly 1,000,000 clones, approximately 78% of them detected once, and approximately 0.5% sits in the top ten. This receptor was obtained from a man aged 18 to 30 in good health. Some clones in this sample may be carry-over from other donors' samples. This chain links TRBV5-1 with TRBJ2-7; 8 bases are a match to TRBD1. Material for sequencing was memory CD4+ T cells from PBMCs. The subset here: CD45RA-negative fraction. The CDR3 sequence: CASSQRTGLNEQYF. In nucleotides, the CDR3 is TGCGCCAGCAGCCAGCGGACAGGGCTGAACGAGCAGTACTTC.